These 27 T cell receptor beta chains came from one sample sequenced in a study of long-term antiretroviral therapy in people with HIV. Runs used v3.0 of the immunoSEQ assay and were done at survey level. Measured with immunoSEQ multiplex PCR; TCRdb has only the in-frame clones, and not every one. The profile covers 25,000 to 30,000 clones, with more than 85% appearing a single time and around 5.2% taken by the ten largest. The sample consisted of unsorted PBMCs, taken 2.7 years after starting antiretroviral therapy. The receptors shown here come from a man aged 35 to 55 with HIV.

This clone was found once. The CDR3 DNA follows: TGTGCCAGCAGCTTGGGGGAGCGAGGCTACACCTTC. It translates to CASSLGERGYTF. The chain carries TRBV5-6 and TRBJ1-2; D not resolved. The germline V gene has CDR1 SGHDT and CDR2 YYEEEE. Trimming cost V 0 bases and J 8 bases, with 8 bases left between them. This CDR3 comprises 12 residues. The full variable domain, in which reference TRBV5-6 and TRBJ1-2 provide the parts outside the CDR3, is DAGVTQSPTHLIKTRGQQVTLRCSPKSGHDTVSWYQQALGQGPQFIFQYYEEEERQRGNFPDRFSGHQFPNYSSELNVNALLLGDSALYLCASSLGERGYTFGSGTRLTVV.

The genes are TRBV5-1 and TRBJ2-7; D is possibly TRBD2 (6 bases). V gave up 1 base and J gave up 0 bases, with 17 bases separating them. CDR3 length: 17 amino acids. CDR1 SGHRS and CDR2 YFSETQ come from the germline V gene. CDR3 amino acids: CASSLSWGTLSSYEQYF. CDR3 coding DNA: TGCGCCAGCAGCTTGAGTTGGGGGACTCTGAGCTCCTACGAGCAGTACTTC.

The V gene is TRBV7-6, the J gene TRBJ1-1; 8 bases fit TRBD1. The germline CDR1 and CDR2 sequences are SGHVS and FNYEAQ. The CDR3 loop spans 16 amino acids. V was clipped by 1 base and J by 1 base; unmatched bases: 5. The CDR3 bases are TGTGCCAGCAGCTTAGATCTGACAGGGGAGAACACTGAAGCTTTCTTT. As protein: CASSLDLTGENTEAFF.

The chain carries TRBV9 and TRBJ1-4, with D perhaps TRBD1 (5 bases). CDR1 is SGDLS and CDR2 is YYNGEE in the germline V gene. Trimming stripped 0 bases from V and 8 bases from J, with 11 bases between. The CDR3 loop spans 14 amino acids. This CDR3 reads CASSVAQGKEKLFF. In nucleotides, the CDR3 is TGTGCCAGCAGCGTAGCTCAGGGAAAAGAAAAACTGTTTTTT.

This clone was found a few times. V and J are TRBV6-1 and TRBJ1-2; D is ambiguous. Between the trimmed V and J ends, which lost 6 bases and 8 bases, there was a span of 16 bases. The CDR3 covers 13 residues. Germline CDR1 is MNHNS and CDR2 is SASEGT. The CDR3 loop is CASRSGIGGGYTF. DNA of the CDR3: TGTGCCAGCAGAAGCGGGATTGGAGGCGGCTACACCTTC.

The CDR3 is CASREGGNNEQFF. CDR3 in DNA: TGTGCCAGCAGGGAGGGGGGCAACAATGAGCAGTTCTTC. The chain carries TRBV6-6 and TRBJ2-1; TRBD1 or TRBD2 may be the D gene (6 bases each). The CDR3 has 13 residues. Germline assignment: CDR1 MNHNY and CDR2 SVGAGI (reference sequence). The V gene lost 6 bases and the J gene lost 5 bases, with 11 bases spanning the gap.

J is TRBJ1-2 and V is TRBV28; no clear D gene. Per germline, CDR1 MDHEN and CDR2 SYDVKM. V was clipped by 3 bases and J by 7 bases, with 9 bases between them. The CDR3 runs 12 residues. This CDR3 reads CASSFHLSGYTF. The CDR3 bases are TGTGCCAGCAGTTTTCACCTAAGTGGCTACACCTTC.

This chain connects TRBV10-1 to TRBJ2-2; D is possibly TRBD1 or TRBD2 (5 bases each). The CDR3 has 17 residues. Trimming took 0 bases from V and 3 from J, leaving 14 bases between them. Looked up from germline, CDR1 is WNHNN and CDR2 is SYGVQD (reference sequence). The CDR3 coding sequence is TGCGCCAGCAGTGAGTCGGTCGGGACCCCGTACACCGGGGAGCTGTTTTTT. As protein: CASSESVGTPYTGELFF.

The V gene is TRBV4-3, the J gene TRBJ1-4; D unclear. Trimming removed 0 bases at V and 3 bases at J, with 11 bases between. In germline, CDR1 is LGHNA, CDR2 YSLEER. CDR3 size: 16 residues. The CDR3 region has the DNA TGCGCCAGCAGCCAAGATCGCGGTGGAGCTAATGAAAAACTGTTTTTT. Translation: CASSQDRGGANEKLFF.

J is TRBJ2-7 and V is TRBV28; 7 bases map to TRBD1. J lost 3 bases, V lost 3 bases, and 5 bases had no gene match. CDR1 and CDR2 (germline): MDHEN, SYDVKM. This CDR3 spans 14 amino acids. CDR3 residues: CASSFGAGGYEQYF. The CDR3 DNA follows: TGTGCCAGCAGTTTCGGGGCAGGGGGCTACGAGCAGTACTTC.

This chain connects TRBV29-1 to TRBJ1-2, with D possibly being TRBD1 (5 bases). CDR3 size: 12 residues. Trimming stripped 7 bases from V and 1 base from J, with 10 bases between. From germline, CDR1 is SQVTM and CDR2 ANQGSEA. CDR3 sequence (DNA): TGCAGCGCCACAGGTGGTAACTATGGCTACACCTTC. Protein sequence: CSATGGNYGYTF.

CDR3 sequence: CASSSRLPGEQYF. CDR3 nucleotide sequence: TGTGCCAGCAGTTCCAGGCTCCCCGGGGAGCAGTACTTC. The gene calls are TRBV28 and TRBJ2-7; D ambiguous. The germline CDR1 and CDR2 sequences are MDHEN and SYDVKM. Deletions cut 4 bases from V and 7 bases from J, with 14 bases between. The CDR3 consists of 13 residues. Complete variable domain (other parts from reference TRBV28 and TRBJ2-7): DVKVTQSSRYLVKRTGEKVFLECVQDMDHENMFWYRQDPGLGLRLIYFSYDVKMKEKGDIPEGYSVSREKKERFSLILESASTNQTSMYLCASSSRLPGEQYFGPGTRLTVT.

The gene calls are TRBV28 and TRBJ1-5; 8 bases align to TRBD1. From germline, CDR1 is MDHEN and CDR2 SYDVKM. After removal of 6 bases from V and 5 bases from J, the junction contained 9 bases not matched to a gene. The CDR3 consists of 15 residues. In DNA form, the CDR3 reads TGTGCCAGCAGCCCTCCCCAGGGGGCCTATCAGCCCCAGCATTTT. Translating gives CASSPPQGAYQPQHF.

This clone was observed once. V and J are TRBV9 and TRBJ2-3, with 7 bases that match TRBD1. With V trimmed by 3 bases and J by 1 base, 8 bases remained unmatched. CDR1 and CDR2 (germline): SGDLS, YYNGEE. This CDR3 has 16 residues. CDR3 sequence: CASSDNRGLGTDTQYF. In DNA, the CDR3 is TGTGCCAGCAGCGATAACAGGGGTCTTGGCACAGATACGCAGTATTTT.

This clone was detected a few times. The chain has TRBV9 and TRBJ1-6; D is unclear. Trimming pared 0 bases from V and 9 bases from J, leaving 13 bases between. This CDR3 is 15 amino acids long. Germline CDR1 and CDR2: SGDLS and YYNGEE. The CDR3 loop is CASSVAPGISSPLHF. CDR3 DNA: TGTGCCAGCAGCGTAGCTCCAGGTATTAGTTCACCCCTCCACTTT. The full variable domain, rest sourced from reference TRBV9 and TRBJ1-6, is DSGVTQTPKHLITATGQRVTLRCSPRSGDLSVYWYQQSLDQGLQFLIQYYNGEERAKGNILERFSAQQFPDLHSELNLSSLELGDSALYFCASSVAPGISSPLHFGNGTRLTVT.

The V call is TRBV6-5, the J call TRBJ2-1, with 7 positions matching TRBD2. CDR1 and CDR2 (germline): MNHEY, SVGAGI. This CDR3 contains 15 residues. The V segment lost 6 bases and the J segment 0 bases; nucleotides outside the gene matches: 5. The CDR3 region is CASSAAGSSYNEQFF. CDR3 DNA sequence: TGTGCCAGCAGCGCAGCGGGGAGCTCCTACAATGAGCAGTTCTTC.

The CDR3 bases are TGCGCCAGCAGCCAAGATGGAGAGGATACGCAGTATTTT. It yields the protein CASSQDGEDTQYF. This chain links TRBV4-3 with TRBJ2-3; D is ambiguous. Trimming cost V 0 bases and J 6 bases, with 7 bases left between them. Germline assignment: CDR1 LGHNA and CDR2 YSLEER. The CDR3 is made up of 13 amino acids.

The CDR3 reads CASSVDPTSGTGSQETQYF. DNA for the CDR3: TGTGCCAGCAGCGTAGACCCGACGTCCGGGACAGGGAGTCAAGAGACCCAGTACTTC. V gene TRBV9 combines with J gene TRBJ2-5; 9 bases match TRBD1. Germline V gene data show CDR1 as SGDLS and CDR2 as YYNGEE. The CDR3 is made up of 19 amino acids. The junction had 14 bases not matched to a gene; V was cut back by 0 bases and J by 2 bases.

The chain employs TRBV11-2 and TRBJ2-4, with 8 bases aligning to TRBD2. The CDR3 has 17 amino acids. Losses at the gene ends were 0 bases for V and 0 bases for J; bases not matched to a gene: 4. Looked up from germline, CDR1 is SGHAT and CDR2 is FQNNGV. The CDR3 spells CASSLDISGTAKNIQYF. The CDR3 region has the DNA TGTGCCAGCAGCTTAGATATTAGCGGGACAGCCAAAAACATTCAGTACTTC.

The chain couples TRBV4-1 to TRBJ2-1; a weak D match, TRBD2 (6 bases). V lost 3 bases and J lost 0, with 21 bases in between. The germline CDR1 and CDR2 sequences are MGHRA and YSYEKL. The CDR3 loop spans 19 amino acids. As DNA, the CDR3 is TGCGCCAGCAGCCATCCCGGAGGGAAGGCGGGGAGCTCCTACAATGAGCAGTTCTTC. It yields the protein CASSHPGGKAGSSYNEQFF.

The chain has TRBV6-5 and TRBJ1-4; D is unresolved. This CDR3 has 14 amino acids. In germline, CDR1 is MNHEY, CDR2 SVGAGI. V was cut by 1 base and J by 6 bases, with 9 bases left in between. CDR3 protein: CASSYWAEDEKLFF. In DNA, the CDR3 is TGTGCCAGCAGTTACTGGGCAGAAGATGAAAAACTGTTTTTT.

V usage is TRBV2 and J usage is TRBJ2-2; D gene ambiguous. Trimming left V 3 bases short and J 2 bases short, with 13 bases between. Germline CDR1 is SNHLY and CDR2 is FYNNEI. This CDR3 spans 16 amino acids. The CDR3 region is CASSDKTQLNTGELFF. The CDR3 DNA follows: TGTGCCAGCAGTGACAAGACACAACTAAACACCGGGGAGCTGTTTTTT.

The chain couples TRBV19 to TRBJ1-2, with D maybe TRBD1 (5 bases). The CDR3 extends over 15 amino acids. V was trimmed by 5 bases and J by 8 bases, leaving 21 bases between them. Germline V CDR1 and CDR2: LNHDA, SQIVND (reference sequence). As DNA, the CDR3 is TGTGCCAGTAGTTACGGGGCGATGGGTTCTTGGGGCTACACCTTC. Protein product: CASSYGAMGSWGYTF.

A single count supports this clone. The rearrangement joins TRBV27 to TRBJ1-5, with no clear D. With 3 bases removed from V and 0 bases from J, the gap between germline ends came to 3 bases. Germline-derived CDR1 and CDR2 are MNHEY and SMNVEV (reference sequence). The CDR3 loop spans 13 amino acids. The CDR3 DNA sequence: TGTGCCAGCAGTTTTGATAGCAATCAGCCCCAGCATTTT. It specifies CASSFDSNQPQHF.

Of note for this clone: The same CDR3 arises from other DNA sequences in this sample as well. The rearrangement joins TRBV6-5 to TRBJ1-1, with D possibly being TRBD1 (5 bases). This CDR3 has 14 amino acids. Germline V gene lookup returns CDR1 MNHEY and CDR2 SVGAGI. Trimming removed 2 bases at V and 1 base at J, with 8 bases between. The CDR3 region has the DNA TGTGCCAGCAGTTACCTCCAGGGGAACACTGAAGCTTTCTTT. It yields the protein CASSYLQGNTEAFF.

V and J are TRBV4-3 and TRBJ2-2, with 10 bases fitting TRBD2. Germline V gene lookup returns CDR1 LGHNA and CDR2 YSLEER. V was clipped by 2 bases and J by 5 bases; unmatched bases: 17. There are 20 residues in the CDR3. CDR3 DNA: TGCGCCAGCAGCCAATCTCTAACACTAGCGGGGCAACGGGCGACCGGGGAGCTGTTTTTT. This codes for CASSQSLTLAGQRATGELFF.

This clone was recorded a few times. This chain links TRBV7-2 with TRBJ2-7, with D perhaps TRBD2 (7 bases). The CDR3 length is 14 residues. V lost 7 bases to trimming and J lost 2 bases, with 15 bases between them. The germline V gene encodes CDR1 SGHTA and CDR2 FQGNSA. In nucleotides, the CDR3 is TGTGCCAGCACCCGGGGGGCAGAGACCTACGAGCAGTACTTC. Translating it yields CASTRGAETYEQYF.